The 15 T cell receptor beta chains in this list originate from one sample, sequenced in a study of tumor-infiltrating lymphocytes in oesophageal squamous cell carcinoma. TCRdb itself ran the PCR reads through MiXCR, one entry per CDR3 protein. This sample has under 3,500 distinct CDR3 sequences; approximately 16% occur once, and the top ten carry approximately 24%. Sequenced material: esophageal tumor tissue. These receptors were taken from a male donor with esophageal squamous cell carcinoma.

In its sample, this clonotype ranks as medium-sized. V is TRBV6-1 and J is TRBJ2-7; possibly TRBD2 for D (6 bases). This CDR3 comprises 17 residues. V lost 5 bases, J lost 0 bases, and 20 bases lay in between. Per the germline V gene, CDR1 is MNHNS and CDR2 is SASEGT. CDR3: CASSHPSAGSLSYEQYF. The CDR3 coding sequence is TGTGCCAGCAGTCACCCCTCGGCGGGGAGCCTCTCCTACGAGCAGTACTTC.

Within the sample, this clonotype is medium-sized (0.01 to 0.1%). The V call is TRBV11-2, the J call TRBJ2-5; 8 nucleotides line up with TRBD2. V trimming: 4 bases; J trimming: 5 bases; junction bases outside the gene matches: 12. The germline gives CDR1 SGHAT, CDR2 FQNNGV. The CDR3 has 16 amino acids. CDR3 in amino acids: CASSSGSAGGWETQYF. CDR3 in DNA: TGTGCCAGCAGCTCTGGCTCTGCGGGGGGTTGGGAGACCCAGTACTTC.

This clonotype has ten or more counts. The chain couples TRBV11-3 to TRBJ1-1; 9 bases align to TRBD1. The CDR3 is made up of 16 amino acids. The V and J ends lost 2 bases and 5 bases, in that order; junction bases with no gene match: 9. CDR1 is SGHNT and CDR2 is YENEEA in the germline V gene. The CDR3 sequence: CASSLRVDRGGTEAFF. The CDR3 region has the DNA TGTGCCAGCAGCTTAAGGGTGGACAGGGGAGGGACTGAAGCTTTCTTT.

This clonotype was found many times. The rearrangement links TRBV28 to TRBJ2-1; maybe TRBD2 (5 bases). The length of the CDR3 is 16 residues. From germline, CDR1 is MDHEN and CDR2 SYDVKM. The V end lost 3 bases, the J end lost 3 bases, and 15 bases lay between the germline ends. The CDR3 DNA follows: TGTGCCAGCAGTTTCGTCCACGGGGTCGGCTACAATGAGCAGTTCTTC. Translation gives CASSFVHGVGYNEQFF.

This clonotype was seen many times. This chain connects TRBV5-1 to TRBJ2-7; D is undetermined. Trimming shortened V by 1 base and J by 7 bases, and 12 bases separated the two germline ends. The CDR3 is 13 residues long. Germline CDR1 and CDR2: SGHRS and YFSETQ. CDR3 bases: TGCGCCAGCAGCTTGAACTCCAACAAGGAGCAGTACTTC. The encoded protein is CASSLNSNKEQYF.

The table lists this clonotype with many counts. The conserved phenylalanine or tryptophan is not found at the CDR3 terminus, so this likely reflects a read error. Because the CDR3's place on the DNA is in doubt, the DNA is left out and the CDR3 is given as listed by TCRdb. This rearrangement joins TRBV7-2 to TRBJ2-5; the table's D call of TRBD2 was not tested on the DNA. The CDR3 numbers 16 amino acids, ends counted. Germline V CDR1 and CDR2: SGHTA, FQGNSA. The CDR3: CASSPTPGSYGYTFGS.

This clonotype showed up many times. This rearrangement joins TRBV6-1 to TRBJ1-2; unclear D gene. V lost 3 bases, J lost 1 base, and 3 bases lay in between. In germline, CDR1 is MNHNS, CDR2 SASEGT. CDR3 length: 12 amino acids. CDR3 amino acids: CASSDSNYGYTF. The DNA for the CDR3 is TGTGCCAGCAGTGACAGTAACTATGGCTACACCTTC.

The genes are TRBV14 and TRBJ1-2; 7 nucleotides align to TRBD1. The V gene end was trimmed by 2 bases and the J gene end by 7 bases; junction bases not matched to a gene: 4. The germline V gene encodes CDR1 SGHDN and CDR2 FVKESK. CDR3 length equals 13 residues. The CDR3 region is CASSQTGAGGYTF. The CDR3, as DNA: TGTGCCAGCAGCCAAACAGGGGCCGGTGGCTACACCTTC. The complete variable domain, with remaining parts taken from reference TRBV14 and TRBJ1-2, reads EAGVTQFPSHSVIEKGQTVTLRCDPISGHDNLYWYRRVMGKEIKFLLHFVKESKQDESGMPNNRFLAERTGGTYSTLKVQPAELEDSGVYFCASSQTGAGGYTFGSGTRLTVV.

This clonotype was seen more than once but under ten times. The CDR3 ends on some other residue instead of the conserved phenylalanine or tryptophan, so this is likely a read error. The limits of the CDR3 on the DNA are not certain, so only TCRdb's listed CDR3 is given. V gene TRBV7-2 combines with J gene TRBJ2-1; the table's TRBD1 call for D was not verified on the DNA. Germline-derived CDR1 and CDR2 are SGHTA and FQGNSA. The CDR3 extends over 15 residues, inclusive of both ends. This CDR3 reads CASGEQVTYEQYFGS.

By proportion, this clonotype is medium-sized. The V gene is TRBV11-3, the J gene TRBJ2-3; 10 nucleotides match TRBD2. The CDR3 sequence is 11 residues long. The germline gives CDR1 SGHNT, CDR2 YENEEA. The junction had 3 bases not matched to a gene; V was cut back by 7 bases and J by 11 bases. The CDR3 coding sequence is TGTGCCAGCACAGCGGGGGGGTTGCAGTATTTT. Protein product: CASTAGGLQYF.

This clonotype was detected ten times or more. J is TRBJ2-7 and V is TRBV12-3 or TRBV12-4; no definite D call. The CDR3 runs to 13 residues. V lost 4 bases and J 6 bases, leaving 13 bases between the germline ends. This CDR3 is CASSSDRGPEQYF. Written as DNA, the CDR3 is TGTGCCAGCAGTTCGGACCGAGGCCCCGAGCAGTACTTC.

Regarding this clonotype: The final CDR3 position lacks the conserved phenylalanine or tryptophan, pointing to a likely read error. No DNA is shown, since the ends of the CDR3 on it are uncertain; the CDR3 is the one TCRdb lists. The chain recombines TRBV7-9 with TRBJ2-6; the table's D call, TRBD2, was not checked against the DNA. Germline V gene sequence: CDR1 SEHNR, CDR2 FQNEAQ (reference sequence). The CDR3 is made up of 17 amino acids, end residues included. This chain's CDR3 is CASSRTSGESYEQYFGA.

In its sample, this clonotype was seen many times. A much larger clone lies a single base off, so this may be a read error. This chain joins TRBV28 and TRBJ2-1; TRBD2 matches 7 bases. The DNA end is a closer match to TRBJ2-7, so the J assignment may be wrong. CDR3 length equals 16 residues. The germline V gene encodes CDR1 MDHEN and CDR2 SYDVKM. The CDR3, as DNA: TGTGCCAGCAGTTCTGTCGGGGGGTGGTCCTACAATGAGCAGTACTTC. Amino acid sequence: CASSSVGGWSYNEQYF.

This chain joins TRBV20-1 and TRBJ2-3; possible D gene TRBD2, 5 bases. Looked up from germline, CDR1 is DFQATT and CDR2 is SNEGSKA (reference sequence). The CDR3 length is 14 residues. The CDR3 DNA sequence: TGCAGCGCGCCAATGAGGGATGGCACAGATACGCAGTATTTT. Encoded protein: CSAPMRDGTDTQYF.

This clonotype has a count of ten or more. The DNA of the CDR3 is TGCGCCAGCAAAGGAATCTCAACTAATGAAAAACTGTTTTTT. Translating gives CASKGISTNEKLFF. This sequence joins TRBV5-1 and TRBJ1-4; D not resolved. Germline assignment: CDR1 SGHRS and CDR2 YFSETQ. The CDR3 sequence is 14 residues long. The V and J ends lost 6 bases and 0 bases respectively, with 9 bases between them.